This T cell receptor beta chain came from a study of OX40 agonist ivuxolimab in advanced cancers. Method: immunoSEQ multiplex PCR; TCRdb's copy keeps in-frame clones and lacks some. The sample lists 58,000 or so clones, around 83% occurring once. This receptor was identified in an adult with an advanced solid tumor such as melanoma, head and neck, liver or kidney cancer. The sample was CD4+ or CD8+ T cells sorted from blood, taken in a trial of the OX40 agonist ivuxolimab.

DNA for the CDR3: TGTGCCAGCAGCCAACAGGGCCCAAGTAATCAGCCCCAGCATTTT. This encodes CASSQQGPSNQPQHF. The chain links TRBV6-1 to TRBJ1-5; D perhaps matches TRBD1 (6 bases). Per germline, CDR1 MNHNS and CDR2 SASEGT. The CDR3 runs 15 residues. V was pared by 6 bases and J by 4 bases, with 16 bases between.